This TCR beta chain was profiled in a study of T-cell memory formation after mild COVID-19. Study observations and caveats: CD4+ contracting clones were mainly CM and EM; CD8+ ones, EMRA. Clones shrinking from day 15 to 85 showed even CD4/CD8 mixes; later expanders tilted CD4+.

MiXCR, applied by TCRdb to the 5' RACE reads, yields one record per CDR3 protein. The sample includes 200,000 to 250,000 distinct CDR3 sequences, about 10% of them seen just once. This clonotype was detected many times. Its antigen remains unidentified. CDR1 LGHNA and CDR2 YSLEER come from the germline V gene. The CDR3 covers 14 residues. With 3 bases clipped from V and 6 bases from J, the junction kept 4 bases outside the gene matches. The V gene is TRBV4-3, the J gene TRBJ2-4; 8 nucleotides align to TRBD1. This TCR was sampled from a man aged 18 to 35 who had mild COVID-19 (a few samples of this study predate the infection). Cell type and time point are not known. Sequenced material: PBMCs or a T cell subset sorted from them (not recorded which). CDR3 sequence reads: CASSQDGQGNIQYF. The CDR3 coding sequence is TGCGCCAGCAGCCAGGACGGACAGGGAAACATTCAGTACTTC.